Listed below are T cell receptor beta chains from one sample, sequenced in a study of vaccination and CD4 T cells after COVID-19. These receptors have no known antigen. MiXCR, run by TCRdb on the PCR reads, gives a single entry per CDR3 protein. Of 18,000 or so distinct CDR3 sequences in the sample, over 35% were seen once. This sample comprised CD4+ T cells from blood, cultured in vitro, obtained about 7 months after SARS-CoV-2 vaccination. The source is a human donor who had recovered from COVID-19. CDR3s include the opening cysteine and the closing phenylalanine or tryptophan. A D gene is named only where the DNA matches it firmly. Part of the rows lack a size; the others show once, few, many or a class for expanded clones.

V gene	D gene	J gene	CDR3 length	clone size	CDR3 DNA	CDR3 protein
TRBV18	.	TRBJ1-2	13	few	TGTGCCAGCTCACCGCAAGCTAACTATGGCTACACCTTC	CASSPQANYGYTF
TRBV7-8	TRBD2	TRBJ2-7	13	.	TGTGCCAGCAGCCAGGGACTAGATTACGAGCAGTACTTC	CASSQGLDYEQYF
TRBV20-1	.	TRBJ2-3	15	.	TGCAGTGCTCTGGTGGGGGGGGCCTACACAGATACGCAGTATTTT	CSALVGGAYTDTQYF
TRBV15	.	TRBJ2-7	14	few	TGTGCCACCAGCAGGGAAAGGGGGAACTACGAGCAGTACTTC	CATSRERGNYEQYF
TRBV14	.	TRBJ2-7	16	.	TGTGCCAGCAGCCAAGATGTCGGAGGGATGGAGTACGAGCAGTACTTC	CASSQDVGGMEYEQYF
TRBV6-1	TRBD1	TRBJ2-7	15	.	TGTGCCAGCAGCCGCGACAGGGACCCAACCTACGAGCAGTACTTC	CASSRDRDPTYEQYF
TRBV7-2	.	TRBJ2-7	16	.	TGTGCCAGCAGCTTTAGGGTCTCTGGGACCAGCGTAGAGCAGTACTTC	CASSFRVSGTSVEQYF
TRBV7-2	TRBD2	TRBJ2-3	16	few	TGTGCCAGCAGCCTAAGGACTAGCGGGGGGTGGGTTACGCAGTATTTT	CASSLRTSGGWVTQYF
TRBV7-9	TRBD2	TRBJ2-2	17	.	TGTGCCAGCAGCCCGGGACTAGCAGCTACGAACACCGGGGAGCTGTTTTTT	CASSPGLAATNTGELFF
TRBV7-8	TRBD1	TRBJ1-5	15	few	TGTGCCAGCAGCACGGGACAGGGGGCGAATCAGCCCCAGCATTTT	CASSTGQGANQPQHF
TRBV27	.	TRBJ2-2	14	.	TGTGCCAGCAGATTTTCTAGGAACACCGGGGAGCTGTTTTTT	CASRFSRNTGELFF
TRBV6-1	.	TRBJ2-7	15	once	TGTGCCAGCAGCACCGCCGGGGGGCGACTCTACGAGCAGTACTTC	CASSTAGGRLYEQYF
TRBV27	TRBD2	TRBJ2-2	15	few	TGTGCCAGCAGAATTAGCGGGGGGAACACCGGGGAGCTGTTTTTT	CASRISGGNTGELFF
TRBV7-8	.	TRBJ2-2	12	large	TGTGCCAGCAGATGGCTCGGCGGGGAGCTGTTTTTT	CASRWLGGELFF
TRBV27	.	TRBJ2-3	14	.	TGTGCCAGCAGTTTGAAGGTTAGCACAGATACGCAGTATTTT	CASSLKVSTDTQYF
TRBV20-1	TRBD2	TRBJ2-1	15	.	TGCAGTGCTAGAAATAGCGGGGGAGGAGACAATGAGCAGTTCTTC	CSARNSGGGDNEQFF
TRBV7-3	TRBD2	TRBJ2-3	14	.	TGTGCCAGCAGCGATCGCGGGGGGACAGATACGCAGTATTTT	CASSDRGGTDTQYF
TRBV6-2/TRBV6-3	.	TRBJ2-7	14	.	TGTGCCAGCAGTTACGGGCAGGGAACCTACGAGCAGTACTTC	CASSYGQGTYEQYF
TRBV6-1	.	TRBJ1-3	17	.	TGTGCCAGCAAACCCTGGAGCATATTACACGAAGGAAACACCATATATTTT	CASKPWSILHEGNTIYF
TRBV27	.	TRBJ1-2	13	hyperexpanded	TGTGCCAGCAGGGCTCAGGCCTCCTATGGCTACACCTTC	CASRAQASYGYTF
TRBV27	.	TRBJ2-3	16	.	TGTGCCAGCAGTTTCCCTAGACGTGCTAGCACAGATACGCAGTATTTT	CASSFPRRASTDTQYF
TRBV20-1	.	TRBJ2-5	13	.	TGCAGTGCTAGAGCCTCCGGAAAAGAGACCCAGTACTTC	CSARASGKETQYF
TRBV6-5	.	TRBJ1-2	13	.	TGTGCCAGCAGTTACGGTGCAGACGGTGGCTACACCTTC	CASSYGADGGYTF
TRBV19	TRBD1	TRBJ1-2	13	.	TGTGCCAGTAATGAGGACAGGGACCGGGGCTACACCTTC	CASNEDRDRGYTF
TRBV7-2	.	TRBJ2-1	14	.	TGTGCCAGCAGCTTAGCGTCCGACTACAATGAGCAGTTCTTC	CASSLASDYNEQFF
TRBV6-1	TRBD1	TRBJ1-6	14	.	TGTGCCAGCAGCATGGACAGGGGGGCTACACCCCTCCACTTT	CASSMDRGATPLHF
TRBV6-1	.	TRBJ2-1	13	.	TGTGCCAGCAGGAAACACAGTGGGAATGAGCAGTTCTTC	CASRKHSGNEQFF
TRBV20-1	.	TRBJ1-2	12	few	TGCAGTGCTAAAAAAACCGGCTATGGCTACACCTTC	CSAKKTGYGYTF
TRBV19	.	TRBJ1-5	18	.	TGTGCCAGTAGTATTGCCAGGTCGGGGGCGGCCCGCAATCAGCCCCAGCATTTT	CASSIARSGAARNQPQHF
TRBV20-1	.	TRBJ1-2	11	.	TGCAGTGCTAGAGTTGGGGGTCTCTACACCTTC	CSARVGGLYTF
TRBV28	TRBD1	TRBJ2-5	15	.	TGTGCCAGCAGTACCGGGACAGCAGGGCAAGAGACCCAGTACTTC	CASSTGTAGQETQYF
TRBV5-8	.	TRBJ1-5	16	once	TGTGCCAGCAGCTTGGACGCCACCGAGGGAAATCAGCCCCAGCATTTT	CASSLDATEGNQPQHF
TRBV19	TRBD1	TRBJ2-7	16	.	TGTGCCAGTAGTATACCGGGACAGGGGGTTTCCTACGAGCAGTACTTC	CASSIPGQGVSYEQYF
TRBV11-3	.	TRBJ2-2	15	few	TGTGCCAGCAGCCCGCGGGTCCCTTCCACCGGGGAGCTGTTTTTT	CASSPRVPSTGELFF
TRBV5-1	.	TRBJ1-2	15	.	TGCGCCAGCAGTGAACAGGGTCTAGCTAACTATGGCTACACCTTC	CASSEQGLANYGYTF
TRBV7-7	TRBD2	TRBJ2-7	14	.	TGTGCTAGCAGCCCCAGCGGGGCATCGGGAGAGCAGTACTTC	CASSPSGASGEQYF
TRBV20-1	TRBD2	TRBJ2-1	14	.	TGCAGTGCCTTTTCGTCCGTGGGAGGGTCCGAGCAGTTCTTC	CSAFSSVGGSEQFF
TRBV6-5	.	TRBJ1-5	13	.	TGTGCCAGCAGTTACGTGGGGGTCCAGCCCCAGCATTTT	CASSYVGVQPQHF
TRBV6-1	.	TRBJ1-2	16	.	TGTGCCAGCAGTCCAACAGGGTCAGGAGGGTTCTATGGCTACACCTTC	CASSPTGSGGFYGYTF
TRBV4-3	.	TRBJ1-3	15	.	TGCGCCAGCAGCCAAGCGAGGGTCTCTGGAAACACCATATATTTT	CASSQARVSGNTIYF